The 29 T cell receptor beta chains listed next were all sequenced from one sample in a study of blood T cell repertoires in COVID-19 (dated by TCRdb to about 2020). Library method: the immunoSEQ multiplex PCR assay. TCRdb took this table from immuneACCESS and kept in-frame rearrangements with V and J called. Such tables lack part of the clones; where checked against another copy, unresolved V genes explain under half of the gap, and the rest is unexplained. The sample records 200,000 to 250,000 clones, roughly 86% of which are singletons. The ten top clones hold 2.7% of the sample. Sequenced input: peripheral blood. These receptors were obtained from a woman aged 60-75 years with acute or convalescent COVID-19.

This sequence joins TRBV6-5 and TRBJ1-1; 7 positions agree with TRBD1. Germline CDR1 and CDR2: MNHEY and SVGAGI. The junction had 7 bases not matched to a gene; V was cut back by 7 bases and J by 2 bases. The CDR3 spans 14 residues. CDR3 protein: CASIRQGENTEAFF. CDR3 nucleotides: TGTGCCAGCATTAGACAGGGTGAAAACACTGAAGCTTTCTTT.

This chain links TRBV12-3 or TRBV12-4 with TRBJ1-2; weak D call: TRBD1 (6 bases). The CDR3 contains 12 residues. The V end lost 9 bases, the J end lost 2 bases, and 10 bases lay between the germline ends. The CDR3 region is CASSDRNYGYTF. The DNA of the CDR3 is TGTGCCAGTTCGGACAGAAACTATGGCTACACCTTC.

This sequence joins TRBV5-6 and TRBJ2-5, with 9 bases that match TRBD2. V gave up 1 base and J gave up 1 base; unmatched junction bases: 2. The V gene's germline CDR1 is SGHDT and CDR2 YYEEEE. This CDR3 comprises 15 residues. The CDR3 DNA is TGTGCCAGCAGCTTGTTAGCGGGGGCCCAAGAGACCCAGTACTTC. It codes for CASSLLAGAQETQYF.

This clone appeared a few times. This chain joins TRBV11-1 and TRBJ1-1; D possibly corresponds to TRBD1 (6 bases). V lost 5 bases and J 0 bases, leaving 13 bases between the germline ends. The CDR3 runs to 15 residues. Germline values: CDR1 SGHAT, CDR2 FQDESV (reference sequence). The CDR3 bases are TGTGCCAGCAGCCTCGCAGGGGCGTTGAACACTGAAGCTTTCTTT. It encodes CASSLAGALNTEAFF.

This clone is a singleton in its sample. The chain is built from TRBV10-2 and TRBJ2-1; D remains ambiguous. This CDR3 spans 14 amino acids. Per the germline V gene, CDR1 is WSHSY and CDR2 is SAAADI. Trimming left V 2 bases short and J 5 bases short, with 10 bases between. CDR3 sequence (DNA): TGCGCCAGCAGTGAGGGGCGCCAGAACAATGAGCAGTTCTTC. This gives the protein CASSEGRQNNEQFF.

V and J are TRBV28 and TRBJ1-3, with 7 positions matching TRBD1. Trimming cost V 5 bases and J 4 bases; bases outside gene matches: 5. From germline, CDR1 is MDHEN and CDR2 SYDVKM. The CDR3 length is 14 residues. The CDR3 here is CASSRQGSGNTIYF. The CDR3 DNA sequence: TGTGCCAGCAGTCGACAGGGATCGGGAAACACCATATATTTT.

This clone was seen only a few times. V gene TRBV5-4 combines with J gene TRBJ1-2; no definite D call. The CDR3 contains 14 residues. Germline V gene lookup returns CDR1 SGHNT and CDR2 YYREEE (reference sequence). Trimming shortened V by 2 bases and J by 2 bases, and 10 bases separated the two germline ends. CDR3 nucleotide sequence: TGTGCCAGCAGCTTTGGTACTAAGAACTATGGCTACACCTTC. It translates to CASSFGTKNYGYTF. Filled out from reference TRBV5-4 and TRBJ1-2, the complete variable domain reads ETGVTQSPTHLIKTRGQQVTLRCSSQSGHNTVSWYQQALGQGPQFIFQYYREEENGRGNFPPRFSGLQFPNYSSELNVNALELDDSALYLCASSFGTKNYGYTFGSGTRLTVV.

This clone was detected a few times. This sequence joins TRBV6-5 and TRBJ2-7; D might be TRBD1 (5 bases). This CDR3 is 16 amino acids long. The germline V gene has CDR1 MNHEY and CDR2 SVGAGI. V shed 2 bases and J shed 4 bases, with 18 bases lying between them. The CDR3 nucleotides are TGTGCCAGCAGTTACGGAATCGACAGACCGATTTACGAGCAGTACTTC. Translating gives CASSYGIDRPIYEQYF.

The chain links TRBV5-1 to TRBJ2-1; D not resolved. The CDR3 runs 12 residues. Germline assignment: CDR1 SGHRS and CDR2 YFSETQ. Trimming took off 0 bases at V and 7 bases at J, with 5 bases between the two ends. In nucleotides, the CDR3 is TGCGCCAGCAGCTTGGCCGGGAATGAGCAGTTCTTC. Residues: CASSLAGNEQFF. Full variable domain (missing parts from reference TRBV5-1 and TRBJ2-1): KAGVTQTPRYLIKTRGQQVTLSCSPISGHRSVSWYQQTPGQGLQFLFEYFSETQRNKGNFPGRFSGRQFSNSRSEMNVSTLELGDSALYLCASSLAGNEQFFGPGTRLTVL.

J is TRBJ1-1 and V is TRBV29-1, with 8 bases fitting TRBD1. Trimming at V came to 7 bases and at J to 8 bases, leaving 12 bases not matched to a gene. CDR3 length: 13 residues. CDR1 is SQVTM, CDR2 ANQGSEA, per germline. The CDR3: CSGDRLGVPEAFF. The CDR3 nucleotides read TGCAGCGGGGACAGGCTGGGGGTTCCCGAAGCTTTCTTT.

The chain combines TRBV30 with TRBJ1-3; D is unclear. The CDR3 sequence is 14 residues long. CDR1 and CDR2 from the germline V gene are GTSNPN and SVGIG (reference sequence). The V end was cut by 2 bases, the J end by 1 base, with 9 bases between. The CDR3, as DNA: TGTGCCTGGAGTAAGACAAAGTCTGGAAACACCATATATTTT. Protein: CAWSKTKSGNTIYF.

The rearrangement links TRBV5-6 to TRBJ1-3; D not resolved. V was cut by 0 bases and J by 0 bases, with 7 bases left in between. The CDR3 is 15 residues long. Germline CDR1 reads SGHDT; CDR2 reads YYEEEE. The CDR3 nucleotides are TGTGCCAGCAGCTTGGCCCCAAACTCTGGAAACACCATATATTTT. Encoded protein: CASSLAPNSGNTIYF. Supplemented by reference TRBV5-6 and TRBJ1-3, the full variable domain reads DAGVTQSPTHLIKTRGQQVTLRCSPKSGHDTVSWYQQALGQGPQFIFQYYEEEERQRGNFPDRFSGHQFPNYSSELNVNALLLGDSALYLCASSLAPNSGNTIYFGEGSWLTVV.

V and J are TRBV4-3 and TRBJ2-3, with TRBD2 as a possible D gene (5 bases). The CDR3 is made up of 13 amino acids. The V gene lost 4 bases and the J gene lost 6 bases, with 11 bases spanning the gap. CDR1 and CDR2 from the germline V gene are LGHNA and YSLEER. The CDR3 sequence is CASSPSRRDTQYF. The DNA of the CDR3 is TGCGCCAGCAGCCCAAGTAGGAGGGATACGCAGTATTTT.

The chain uses TRBV6-4 and TRBJ1-5; 8 bases map to TRBD1. The CDR3 runs 13 residues. Losses at the gene ends were 4 bases for V and 4 bases for J; bases not matched to a gene: 0. Germline CDR1 reads MRHNA; CDR2 reads SNTAGT. CDR3 DNA: TGTGCCAGCAGTGGGACAGGGAATCAGCCCCAGCATTTT. Amino acid sequence: CASSGTGNQPQHF.

This clone was counted a few times. The chain is built from TRBV29-1 and TRBJ2-7; 11 nucleotides line up with TRBD2. This CDR3 is built from 14 residues. CDR1 is SQVTM and CDR2 is ANQGSEA in the germline V gene. The V segment lost 8 bases and the J segment 6 bases; nucleotides outside the gene matches: 12. CDR3 sequence reads: CSSRTSGLSSEQYF. The DNA of the CDR3 is TGCAGCTCCCGGACTAGCGGGCTTTCGAGCGAGCAGTACTTC.

The V and J genes are TRBV19 and TRBJ2-2; D unclear. V lost 8 bases and J 3 bases, leaving 4 bases between the germline ends. CDR3 length: 11 amino acids. The germline V gene has CDR1 LNHDA and CDR2 SQIVND (reference sequence). The CDR3 DNA sequence: TGTGCCAGTCGGGACACCGGGGAGCTGTTTTTT. It specifies CASRDTGELFF.

This chain links TRBV19 with TRBJ1-6, with unresolved D. CDR1 is LNHDA and CDR2 is SQIVND in the germline V gene (reference sequence). CDR3 size: 16 residues. V gave up 3 bases and J gave up 10 bases, with 19 bases separating them. CDR3 nucleotides: TGTGCCAGTAGTATCGACCCCCTTAGGGAGGGATCACCCCTCCACTTT. This codes for CASSIDPLREGSPLHF.

This chain uses TRBV30 with TRBJ1-1; D is perhaps TRBD1 (5 bases). The V and J ends lost 2 bases and 4 bases respectively, with 11 bases between them. CDR3 length equals 13 residues. The germline V gene has CDR1 GTSNPN and CDR2 SVGIG (reference sequence). As DNA, the CDR3 is TGTGCCTGGAGTCAGCCCAGGGCCACTGAAGCTTTCTTT. Its translation: CAWSQPRATEAFF.

V is TRBV7-9 and J is TRBJ2-7, with a tentative D call TRBD2 (6 bases). Looked up from germline, CDR1 is SEHNR and CDR2 is FQNEAQ (reference sequence). This CDR3 has 16 residues. Trimming removed 1 base at V and 3 bases at J, with 16 bases between. CDR3 loop: CASSLVSGEAIYEQYF. As DNA, the CDR3 is TGTGCCAGCAGCTTAGTAAGTGGGGAGGCCATCTACGAGCAGTACTTC.

CDR3 DNA sequence: TGTGCCAGCGGGGAACAGGGGGCTGAGCAGTTCTTC. Amino acids: CASGEQGAEQFF. V is TRBV9 and J is TRBJ2-1; 9 bases are a match to TRBD1. Unmatched junction bases numbered 5, after V lost 7 bases and J lost 9 bases. The germline V gene has CDR1 SGDLS and CDR2 YYNGEE. The length of the CDR3 is 12 residues.

V gene TRBV7-9 combines with J gene TRBJ1-1; no clear D gene. Looked up from germline, CDR1 is SEHNR and CDR2 is FQNEAQ (reference sequence). The CDR3 totals 14 residues. V was cut by 5 bases and J by 1 base, with 11 bases left in between. The chain's CDR3 is CASSLSPGNTEAFF. CDR3 DNA sequence: TGTGCCAGCAGCCTCTCTCCAGGGAACACTGAAGCTTTCTTT.

The chain is built from TRBV19 and TRBJ1-2, with TRBD1 matching over 8 bases. Germline V gene sequence: CDR1 LNHDA, CDR2 SQIVND (reference sequence). J lost 8 bases, V lost 8 bases, and 10 bases had no gene match. The length of the CDR3 is 13 residues. The CDR3 sequence is CASDPTGDEGYTF. CDR3 bases: TGTGCCAGTGACCCGACAGGGGATGAAGGCTACACCTTC.

This clone was observed many times. V usage is TRBV5-1 and J usage is TRBJ1-6; 8 positions match TRBD1. This CDR3 is built from 16 residues. Looked up from germline, CDR1 is SGHRS and CDR2 is YFSETQ. V lost 2 bases and J lost 6; bases outside the gene matches: 7. The CDR3 sequence: CASSLGQGNVNSPLHF. In DNA, the CDR3 is TGCGCCAGCAGCTTAGGACAGGGCAACGTTAATTCACCCCTCCACTTT.

The V and J genes are TRBV28 and TRBJ1-1; a weak D match, TRBD1 (6 bases). Germline CDR1 MDHEN, CDR2 SYDVKM. The CDR3 totals 15 residues. The V end lost 10 bases, the J end lost 1 base, and 19 bases lay between the germline ends. As DNA, the CDR3 is TGTGCCACTCTCCGGGGGGGCGAGGGGAACACTGAAGCTTTCTTT. This gives the protein CATLRGGEGNTEAFF.

This clone was observed a handful of times. The chain carries TRBV5-1 and TRBJ2-7; the match to TRBD1 covers 11 bases. The CDR3 is 14 residues long. The V gene's germline CDR1 is SGHRS and CDR2 YFSETQ. With 3 bases clipped from V and 4 bases from J, the junction kept 3 bases outside the gene matches. In DNA, the CDR3 is TGCGCCAGCAGCTCCGGACAGGGGGCTTACGAGCAGTACTTC. This gives the protein CASSSGQGAYEQYF.

The genes are TRBV6-5 and TRBJ2-7; 7 positions match TRBD1. This CDR3 is built from 15 residues. Germline CDR1 is MNHEY and CDR2 is SVGAGI. V lost 5 bases, J lost 3 bases, and 10 bases stayed unmatched. The CDR3 loop is CASSKDRPPNYEQYF. The CDR3 DNA is TGTGCCAGCAGTAAGGACAGGCCCCCTAACTACGAGCAGTACTTC.

This clone was recorded only once. The rearrangement links TRBV5-8 to TRBJ1-1; TRBD1 might be the D (5 bases). This CDR3 region has 15 residues. V was cut by 8 bases and J by 3 bases, with 20 bases left in between. The germline V gene has CDR1 SGHTS and CDR2 YDEGEE. This CDR3 is CASPPSRGVHTEAFF. In DNA, the CDR3 is TGTGCCAGTCCGCCTTCTCGGGGGGTTCACACTGAAGCTTTCTTT.

The chain combines TRBV6-2 or TRBV6-3 with TRBJ2-1, with D maybe TRBD2 (6 bases). V lost 5 bases and J lost 0, with 11 bases in between. The length of the CDR3 is 15 residues. Germline lookup yields CDR1 MNHEY and CDR2 SVGEGT. DNA for the CDR3: TGTGCCAGCAGTGTCGCGGGGAACTCCTACAATGAGCAGTTCTTC. Protein sequence: CASSVAGNSYNEQFF.

The rearrangement joins TRBV4-3 to TRBJ2-7, with 13 bases lining up with TRBD2. V was pared by 1 base and J by 2 bases, with 8 bases of the junction left unmatched. Germline V CDR1 and CDR2: LGHNA, YSLEER. The CDR3 sequence is 18 residues long. CDR3 loop: CASSQAPATSGRAYEQYF. CDR3 bases: TGCGCCAGCAGCCAAGCCCCCGCTACTAGCGGGAGGGCCTACGAGCAGTACTTC.